This T cell receptor (beta chain) was found in a study of early T cells in non-severe SARS-CoV-2 infection. The CDR3 is 12 amino acids. Trimming stripped 7 bases from V and 0 bases from J, with 7 bases between. Germline-derived CDR1 and CDR2 are DFQATT and SNEGSKA (reference sequence). The library protocol tagged individual cDNA molecules with unique molecular identifiers. MiXCR, applied by TCRdb to the 5' RACE reads, yields one record per CDR3 protein. Of more than 75,000 distinct CDR3 sequences in the sample, about 15% were seen once. The origin of this receptor is an adult who was a healthcare worker with PCR-confirmed SARS-CoV-2 infection or an uninfected control (not recorded which). The specimen was whole blood. The V call is TRBV20-1, the J call TRBJ1-5; the D gene is possibly TRBD1 (6 bases). CDR3 in amino acids: CSGTDSNQPQHF. The CDR3 nucleotides are TGCAGTGGGACAGATAGCAATCAGCCCCAGCATTTT.